Shown below are 17 T cell receptor beta chains from a single sample sequenced in a study of somatic mutations in cytotoxic T cells in rheumatoid arthritis. Here immunoSEQ multiplex PCR was the method, and the copy in TCRdb shows in-frame clones only, minus some. The table lists 7,000 to 9,000 clones, approximately 60% of them singletons, with roughly 20% in the top ten. The sequenced sample consisted of CD8+ T cells sorted from blood. The receptors here all came from a woman in her forties in good health.

The sample holds a few counts of this clone. The rearrangement links TRBV2 to TRBJ2-3, with D unresolved. Looked up from germline, CDR1 is SNHLY and CDR2 is FYNNEI. Trimming pared 1 base from V and 6 bases from J, leaving 14 bases between. The CDR3 length is 15 residues. The CDR3 bases are TGTGCCAGCAGTGAAGGGGATATTATTCGGGATACGCAGTATTTT. This encodes CASSEGDIIRDTQYF.

This chain uses TRBV7-6 with TRBJ2-7, with D possibly TRBD2 on 6 matching bases. The germline V and J ends were trimmed by 2 bases and 2 bases, with 10 bases remaining between them. The CDR3 covers 14 residues. Looked up from germline, CDR1 is SGHVS and CDR2 is FNYEAQ. The DNA for the CDR3 is TGTGCCAGCAGCTTAATGGGGGGAGCCTACGAGCAGTACTTC. Amino acid sequence: CASSLMGGAYEQYF.

The chain joins TRBV5-6 to TRBJ2-1; D gene uncertain. This CDR3 contains 12 residues. CDR1 SGHDT and CDR2 YYEEEE come from the germline V gene. V shed 4 bases and J shed 4 bases, with 6 bases lying between them. As DNA, the CDR3 is TGTGCCAGCAGCGGCGCTTACAATGAGCAGTTCTTC. Its protein product is CASSGAYNEQFF.

V usage is TRBV5-1 and J usage is TRBJ2-1; D gene uncertain. Germline CDR1 is SGHRS and CDR2 is YFSETQ. The V end was cut by 8 bases, the J end by 13 bases, with 16 bases between. The CDR3 is made up of 11 amino acids. The CDR3 sequence: CASGEEGDQFF. In DNA, the CDR3 is TGCGCCAGTGGTGAGGAAGGAGATCAGTTCTTC. Looking up the rest from reference TRBV5-1 and TRBJ2-1 gives the full variable domain: KAGVTQTPRYLIKTRGQQVTLSCSPISGHRSVSWYQQTPGQGLQFLFEYFSETQRNKGNFPGRFSGRQFSNSRSEMNVSTLELGDSALYLCASGEEGDQFFGPGTRLTVL.

This clone turned up a few times. DNA for the CDR3: TGTGCCAGCAGCTTAACAGGGAACGAGCAGTACTTC. It encodes CASSLTGNEQYF. This chain joins TRBV7-9 and TRBJ2-7, with D possibly TRBD1 on 6 matching bases. This CDR3 is 12 amino acids long. The V end lost 2 bases, the J end lost 5 bases, and 7 bases lay between the germline ends. Germline values: CDR1 SEHNR, CDR2 FQNEAQ (reference sequence).

The chain combines TRBV30 with TRBJ1-1, with D unresolved. The germline gives CDR1 GTSNPN, CDR2 SVGIG (reference sequence). CDR3 length: 12 residues. Trimming took 1 base from V and 2 from J, leaving 5 bases between them. The DNA of the CDR3 is TGTGCCTGGAGTGCTGCTAACACTGAAGCTTTCTTT. Encoded protein: CAWSAANTEAFF.

V gene TRBV7-9 combines with J gene TRBJ2-1, with a weak D call TRBD1 (6 bases). This CDR3 has 14 amino acids. The V gene lost 1 base and the J gene lost 4 bases, with 8 bases spanning the gap. CDR1 is SEHNR, CDR2 FQNEAQ, per germline (reference sequence). CDR3 in DNA: TGTGCCAGCAGCTTAGGCACAGGGTACAATGAGCAGTTCTTC. This encodes CASSLGTGYNEQFF.

J is TRBJ2-1 and V is TRBV10-2, with 7 bases identical to TRBD2. Trimming removed 4 bases from V and 4 bases from J; junction bases left unmatched: 7. Germline V gene lookup returns CDR1 WSHSY and CDR2 SAAADI. The CDR3 is made up of 15 amino acids. CDR3 DNA sequence: TGCGCCAGCAGTGGCCTAGCGGAGGCTTACAATGAGCAGTTCTTC. Protein: CASSGLAEAYNEQFF.

This clone occurred a few times. J is TRBJ2-7 and V is TRBV7-9; D is unclear. CDR3 length: 15 amino acids. V shed 3 bases and J shed 2 bases, with 14 bases lying between them. Germline CDR1 is SEHNR and CDR2 is FQNEAQ (reference sequence). The CDR3 loop is CASSFLTLGPYEQYF. In DNA form, the CDR3 reads TGTGCCAGCAGCTTTCTTACACTCGGCCCCTACGAGCAGTACTTC.

The chain has TRBV5-4 and TRBJ1-1; no clear D gene. V lost 3 bases, J lost 2 bases, and 11 bases lay in between. This CDR3 contains 14 residues. The V gene's germline CDR1 is SGHNT and CDR2 YYREEE (reference sequence). The chain's CDR3 is CASSWDYGNTEAFF. In DNA form, the CDR3 reads TGTGCCAGCAGCTGGGATTACGGAAACACTGAAGCTTTCTTT.

The J gene is TRBJ2-2, the V gene TRBV5-8; D not certain. Germline CDR1 is SGHTS and CDR2 is YDEGEE. The V gene lost 1 base and the J gene lost 4 bases, with 5 bases spanning the gap. The CDR3 extends over 13 amino acids. This chain's CDR3 is CASSLWSTGELFF. In DNA, the CDR3 is TGTGCCAGCAGCTTGTGGAGCACCGGGGAGCTGTTTTTT.

The chain joins TRBV7-8 to TRBJ2-7, with D maybe TRBD1 (6 bases). The germline CDR1 and CDR2 sequences are SGHVS and FQNEAQ. V lost 5 bases and J lost 6, with 14 bases in between. The CDR3 totals 13 residues. Written as DNA, the CDR3 is TGTGCCAGCAGCCTCGGGACAATTGGCGAGCAGTACTTC. Translation gives CASSLGTIGEQYF.

The table lists this clone with a few counts. The chain employs TRBV5-6 and TRBJ2-1, with TRBD2 identical over 7 bases. The V segment lost 6 bases and the J segment 0 bases; nucleotides outside the gene matches: 3. The CDR3 is made up of 14 amino acids. Per germline, CDR1 SGHDT and CDR2 YYEEEE. The CDR3 DNA reads TGTGCCAGCACGTGGACTAGCTCCTACAATGAGCAGTTCTTC. It translates to CASTWTSSYNEQFF.

The CDR3 is CASSLGGGNQPQHF. The CDR3 DNA is TGTGCCAGCAGCTTGGGGGGAGGGAATCAGCCCCAGCATTTT. The chain employs TRBV7-8 and TRBJ1-5, with D possibly TRBD1 on 5 matching bases. The CDR3 runs to 14 residues. Germline V gene sequence: CDR1 SGHVS, CDR2 FQNEAQ. Trimming took 3 bases from V and 4 from J, leaving 10 bases between them.

This chain joins TRBV6-6 and TRBJ2-3; D gene ambiguous. V was clipped by 5 bases and J by 5 bases, with 11 bases between them. Germline V gene lookup returns CDR1 MNHNY and CDR2 SVGAGI (reference sequence). The CDR3 is 13 residues long. CDR3 region: CASSRTNGDTQYF. In DNA form, the CDR3 reads TGTGCCAGCAGTCGGACGAACGGAGATACGCAGTATTTT.

A remark on this clone: Mismatch with germline at one junction end may stem from a read error. J is TRBJ1-2 and V is TRBV25-1; tentative D call: TRBD1 (6 bases). This CDR3 spans 12 amino acids. From germline, CDR1 is MGHDK and CDR2 SYGVNS. The DNA for the CDR3 is TGTGTCAGCAGCCGGGGGGCCCGAGGCTACACCTTC. Translated, it gives CVSSRGARGYTF.

V usage is TRBV4-1 and J usage is TRBJ2-1; 10 nucleotides match TRBD2. Germline V gene sequence: CDR1 MGHRA, CDR2 YSYEKL. This CDR3 is 14 amino acids long. J lost 7 bases, V lost 5 bases, and 5 bases had no gene match. The DNA of the CDR3 is TGCGCCAGCAGCTCCGGGACTAGCGTGAATGAGCAGTTCTTC. It yields the protein CASSSGTSVNEQFF.